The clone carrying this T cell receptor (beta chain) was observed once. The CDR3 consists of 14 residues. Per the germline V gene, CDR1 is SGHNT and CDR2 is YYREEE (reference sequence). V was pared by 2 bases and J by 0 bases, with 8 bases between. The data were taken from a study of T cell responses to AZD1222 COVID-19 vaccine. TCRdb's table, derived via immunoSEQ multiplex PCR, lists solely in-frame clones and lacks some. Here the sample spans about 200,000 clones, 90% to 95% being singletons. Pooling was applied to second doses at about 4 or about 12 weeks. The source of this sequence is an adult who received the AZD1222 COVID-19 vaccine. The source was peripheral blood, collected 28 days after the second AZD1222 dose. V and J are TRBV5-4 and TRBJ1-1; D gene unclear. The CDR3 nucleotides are TGTGCCAGCAGCTTCGAGGAGATGAACACTGAAGCTTTCTTT. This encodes CASSFEEMNTEAFF.